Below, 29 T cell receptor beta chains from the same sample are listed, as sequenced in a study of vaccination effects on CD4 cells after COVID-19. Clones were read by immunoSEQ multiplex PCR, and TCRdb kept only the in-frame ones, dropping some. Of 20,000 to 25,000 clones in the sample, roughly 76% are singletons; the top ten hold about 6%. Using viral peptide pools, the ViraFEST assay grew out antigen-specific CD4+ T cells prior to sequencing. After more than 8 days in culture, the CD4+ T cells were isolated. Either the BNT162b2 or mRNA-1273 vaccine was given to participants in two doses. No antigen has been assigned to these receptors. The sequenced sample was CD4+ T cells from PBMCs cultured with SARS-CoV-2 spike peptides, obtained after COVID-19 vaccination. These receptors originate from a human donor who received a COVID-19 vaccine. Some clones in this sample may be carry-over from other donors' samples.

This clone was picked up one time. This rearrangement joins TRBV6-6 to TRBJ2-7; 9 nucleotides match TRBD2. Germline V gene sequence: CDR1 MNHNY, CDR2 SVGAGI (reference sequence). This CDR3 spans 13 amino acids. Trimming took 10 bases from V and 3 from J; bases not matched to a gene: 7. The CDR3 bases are TGTGCCACGGGGGGAGCGGGGGGCTACGAGCAGTACGTC. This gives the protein CATGGAGGYEQYV.

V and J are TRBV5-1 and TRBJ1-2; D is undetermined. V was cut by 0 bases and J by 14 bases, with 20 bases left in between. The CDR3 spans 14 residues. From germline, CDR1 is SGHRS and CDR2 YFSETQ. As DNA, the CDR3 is TGCGCCAGCAGCTTGGAGAGCCAGGTCCCTAACTCAACCTTC. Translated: CASSLESQVPNSTF.

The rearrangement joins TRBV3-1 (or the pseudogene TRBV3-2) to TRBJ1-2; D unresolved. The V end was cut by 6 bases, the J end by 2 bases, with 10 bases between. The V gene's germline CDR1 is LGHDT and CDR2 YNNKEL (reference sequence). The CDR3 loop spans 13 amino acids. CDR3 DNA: TGTGCCAGCAGGAAGACATCAAACTATGGCTACACCTTC. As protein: CASRKTSNYGYTF.

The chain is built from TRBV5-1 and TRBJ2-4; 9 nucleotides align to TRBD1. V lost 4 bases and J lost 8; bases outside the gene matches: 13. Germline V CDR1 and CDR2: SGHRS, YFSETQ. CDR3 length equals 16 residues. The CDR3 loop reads CASSPGGGQGFDIQYF. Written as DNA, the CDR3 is TGCGCCAGCAGCCCGGGGGGCGGACAGGGGTTCGACATTCAGTACTTC.

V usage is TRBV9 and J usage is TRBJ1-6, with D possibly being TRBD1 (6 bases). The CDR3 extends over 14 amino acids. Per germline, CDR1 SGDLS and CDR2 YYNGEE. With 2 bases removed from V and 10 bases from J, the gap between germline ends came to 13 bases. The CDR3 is CASSVRDTSSPLHF. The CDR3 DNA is TGTGCCAGCAGCGTCCGGGACACTTCCTCACCCCTCCACTTT.

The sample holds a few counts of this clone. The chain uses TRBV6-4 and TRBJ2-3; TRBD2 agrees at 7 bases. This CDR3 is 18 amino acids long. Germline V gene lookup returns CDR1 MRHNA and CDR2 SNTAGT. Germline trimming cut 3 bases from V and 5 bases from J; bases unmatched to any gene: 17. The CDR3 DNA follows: TGTGCCAGCAGTGAGTCGGCCGGGACGCAACCGGGAGGAGATACGCAGTATTTT. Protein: CASSESAGTQPGGDTQYF.

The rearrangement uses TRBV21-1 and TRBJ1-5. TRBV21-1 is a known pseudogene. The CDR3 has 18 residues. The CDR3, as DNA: TGTGCCAGCAGCAAAGAGGGTGTTTATTTAGTTGGCAATCAGCCCCAGCATTTT. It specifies CASSKEGVYLVGNQPQHF.

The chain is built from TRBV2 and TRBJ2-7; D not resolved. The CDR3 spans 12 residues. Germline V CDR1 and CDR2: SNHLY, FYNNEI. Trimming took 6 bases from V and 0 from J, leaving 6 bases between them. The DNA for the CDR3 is TGTGCCAGCAGCGCGAACTCCTACGAGCAGTACGTC. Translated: CASSANSYEQYV.

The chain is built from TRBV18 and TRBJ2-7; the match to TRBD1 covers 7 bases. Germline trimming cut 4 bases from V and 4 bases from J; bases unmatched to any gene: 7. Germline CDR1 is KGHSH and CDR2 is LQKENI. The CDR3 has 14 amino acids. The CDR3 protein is CASSLDRALYEQYV. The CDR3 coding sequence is TGTGCCAGCTCACTTGACAGGGCTCTATACGAGCAGTACGTC.

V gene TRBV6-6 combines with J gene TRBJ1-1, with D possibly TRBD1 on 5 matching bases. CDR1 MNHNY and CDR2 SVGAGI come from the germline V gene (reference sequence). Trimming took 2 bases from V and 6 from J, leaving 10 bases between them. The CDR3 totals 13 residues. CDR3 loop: CASSYGGMAEAFF. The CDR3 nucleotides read TGTGCCAGCAGTTACGGGGGGATGGCTGAAGCTTTCTTT.

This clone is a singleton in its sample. The CDR3 sequence is CASSEVQPQHF. The CDR3 bases are TGTGCCAGCAGTGAAGTCCAGCCCCAGCATTTT. The rearrangement links TRBV6-1 to TRBJ1-5; no clear D. Germline CDR1 and CDR2: MNHNS and SASEGT. This CDR3 contains 11 residues. With 1 base removed from V and 7 bases from J, the gap between germline ends came to 2 bases.

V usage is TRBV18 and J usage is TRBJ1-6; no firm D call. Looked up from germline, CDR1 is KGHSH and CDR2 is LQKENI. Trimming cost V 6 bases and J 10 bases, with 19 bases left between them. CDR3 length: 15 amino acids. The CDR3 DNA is TGTGCCAGCTCCCCGGATTCTATTGAAACCTCACCCCTCCACTTT. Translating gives CASSPDSIETSPLHF.

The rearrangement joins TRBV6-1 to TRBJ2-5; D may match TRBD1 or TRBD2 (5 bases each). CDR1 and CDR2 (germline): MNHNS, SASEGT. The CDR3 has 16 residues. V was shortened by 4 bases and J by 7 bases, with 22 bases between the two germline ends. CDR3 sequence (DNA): TGTGCCAGCAGTGTGTGGTCCCAGGGCCTTCGGGGGACCCAGTACTTC. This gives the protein CASSVWSQGLRGTQYF.

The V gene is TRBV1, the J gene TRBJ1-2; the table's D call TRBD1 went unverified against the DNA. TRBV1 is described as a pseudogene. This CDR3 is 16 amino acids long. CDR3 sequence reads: CTSSQQRTDPNYGYTF. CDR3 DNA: TGCACCAGCAGCCAACAACGGACAGATCCTAACTATGGCTACACCTTC.

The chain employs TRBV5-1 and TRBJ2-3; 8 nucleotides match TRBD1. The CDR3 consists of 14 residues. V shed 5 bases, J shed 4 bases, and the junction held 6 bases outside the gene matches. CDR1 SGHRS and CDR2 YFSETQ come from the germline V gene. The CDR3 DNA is TGCGCCAGCAGGGATGCACAGGGGGCAGATACGCAGTATTTT. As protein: CASRDAQGADTQYF.

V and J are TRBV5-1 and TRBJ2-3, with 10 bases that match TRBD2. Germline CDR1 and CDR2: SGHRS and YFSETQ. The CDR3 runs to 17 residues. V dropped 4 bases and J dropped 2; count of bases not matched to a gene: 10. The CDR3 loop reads CASSDGALAGATDTQYF. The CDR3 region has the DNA TGCGCCAGCAGCGATGGTGCCCTAGCGGGGGCCACAGATACGCAGTATTTT.

DNA of the CDR3: TGTGCCAGCTCACGACAGGGGGCCAACGAGCAGTACGTC. Amino acids: CASSRQGANEQYV. The chain uses TRBV18 and TRBJ2-7, with 10 bases lining up with TRBD1. The CDR3 runs to 13 residues. Germline V gives CDR1 KGHSH, CDR2 LQKENI. Trimming took 4 bases from V and 5 from J; bases not matched to a gene: 2.

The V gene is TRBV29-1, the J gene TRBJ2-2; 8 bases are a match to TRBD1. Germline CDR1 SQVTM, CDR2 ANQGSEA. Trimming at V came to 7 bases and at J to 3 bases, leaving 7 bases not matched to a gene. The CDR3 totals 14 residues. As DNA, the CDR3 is TGCAGCGCCATCGACAGGGGATACACCGGGGAGCTGTTTTTT. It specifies CSAIDRGYTGELFF.

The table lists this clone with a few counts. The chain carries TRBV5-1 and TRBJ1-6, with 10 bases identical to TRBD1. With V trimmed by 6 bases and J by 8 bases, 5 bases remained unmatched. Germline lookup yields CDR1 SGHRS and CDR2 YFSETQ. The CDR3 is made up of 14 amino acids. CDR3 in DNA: TGCGCCAGCACGCTGACAGGGGGCGATTCACCCCTCCACTTT. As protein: CASTLTGGDSPLHF.

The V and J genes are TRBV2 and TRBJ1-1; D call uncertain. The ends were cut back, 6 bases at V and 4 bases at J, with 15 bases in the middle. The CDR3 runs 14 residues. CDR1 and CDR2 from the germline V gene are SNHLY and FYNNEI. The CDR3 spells CASRRVQEGTEAFF. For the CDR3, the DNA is TGTGCCAGCAGACGGGTCCAGGAGGGCACTGAAGCTTTCTTT.

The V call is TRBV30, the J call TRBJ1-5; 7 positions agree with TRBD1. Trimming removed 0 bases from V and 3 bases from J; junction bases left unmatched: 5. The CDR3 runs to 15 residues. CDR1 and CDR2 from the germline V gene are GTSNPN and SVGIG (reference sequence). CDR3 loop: CAWSVQGLPNQPQHF. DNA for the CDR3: TGTGCCTGGAGTGTACAGGGGCTCCCCAATCAGCCCCAGCATTTT.

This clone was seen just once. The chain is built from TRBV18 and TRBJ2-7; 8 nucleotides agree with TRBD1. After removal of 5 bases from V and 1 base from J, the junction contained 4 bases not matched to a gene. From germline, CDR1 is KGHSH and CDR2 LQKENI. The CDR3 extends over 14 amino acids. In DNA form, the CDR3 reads TGTGCCAGCTCAGCCGGACAGGGTTCCTACGAGCAGTACGTC. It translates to CASSAGQGSYEQYV.

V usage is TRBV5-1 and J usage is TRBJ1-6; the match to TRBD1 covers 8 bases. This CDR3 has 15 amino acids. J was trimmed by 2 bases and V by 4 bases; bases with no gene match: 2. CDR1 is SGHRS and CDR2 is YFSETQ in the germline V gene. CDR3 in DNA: TGCGCCAGCAGCCTACAGGGGGCCTATAATTCACCCCTCCACTTT. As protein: CASSLQGAYNSPLHF.

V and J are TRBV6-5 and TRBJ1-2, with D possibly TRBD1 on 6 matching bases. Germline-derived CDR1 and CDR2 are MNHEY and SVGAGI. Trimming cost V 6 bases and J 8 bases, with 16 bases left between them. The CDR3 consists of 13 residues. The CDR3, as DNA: TGTGCCAGCAGGGAGGGGGGATTGAGGGGCTACACCTTC. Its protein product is CASREGGLRGYTF.

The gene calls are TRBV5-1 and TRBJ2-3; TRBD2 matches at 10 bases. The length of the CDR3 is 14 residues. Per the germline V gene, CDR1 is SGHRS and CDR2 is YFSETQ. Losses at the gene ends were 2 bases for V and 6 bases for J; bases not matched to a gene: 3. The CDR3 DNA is TGCGCCAGCAGCTTAGGGACTAGCGCGGATACGCAGTATTTT. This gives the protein CASSLGTSADTQYF.

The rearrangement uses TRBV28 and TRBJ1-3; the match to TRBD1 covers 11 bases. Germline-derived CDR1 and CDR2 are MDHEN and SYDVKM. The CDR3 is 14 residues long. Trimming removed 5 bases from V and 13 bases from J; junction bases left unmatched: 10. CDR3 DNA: TGTGCCAGCAGTCACGGACAGGGGGCACCGCCGATATATTTT. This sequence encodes CASSHGQGAPPIYF.

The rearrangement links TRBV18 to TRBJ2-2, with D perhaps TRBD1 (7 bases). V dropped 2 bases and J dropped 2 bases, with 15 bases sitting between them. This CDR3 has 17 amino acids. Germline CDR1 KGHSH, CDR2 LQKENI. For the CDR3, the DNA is TGTGCCAGCTCACCATCCCGCGGGACAGATAACACCGGGGAGCTGTTTTTT. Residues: CASSPSRGTDNTGELFF.

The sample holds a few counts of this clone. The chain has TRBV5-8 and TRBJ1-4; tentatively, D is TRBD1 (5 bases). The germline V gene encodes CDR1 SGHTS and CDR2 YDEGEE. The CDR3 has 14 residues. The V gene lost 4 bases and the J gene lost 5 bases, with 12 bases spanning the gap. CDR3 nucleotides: TGTGCCAGCAGCCTCTGGGGGAGCAATGAAAAACTGTTTTTT. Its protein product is CASSLWGSNEKLFF.

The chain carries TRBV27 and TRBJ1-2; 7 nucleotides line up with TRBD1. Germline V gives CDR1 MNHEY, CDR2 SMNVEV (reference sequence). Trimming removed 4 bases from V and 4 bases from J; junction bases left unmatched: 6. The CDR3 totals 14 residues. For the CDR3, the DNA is TGTGCCAGCAGTTCGGGACAGTTCATCTATGGCTACACCTTC. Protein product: CASSSGQFIYGYTF.